This TCR beta chain originates from a study of T cell changes during pregnancy in multiple sclerosis. This CDR3 has 17 amino acids. The data were produced by immunoSEQ multiplex PCR, yet TCRdb's version contains in-frame clones alone and is incomplete. The sample comprises roughly 27,000 clones, more than 70% of which are singletons, and more than 6.5% rests with the top ten. The source of this sequence is a female donor with multiple sclerosis, enrolled in a pregnancy study. Sequencing used CD8+ T cells from peripheral blood mononuclear cells, obtained in the second trimester of pregnancy. J is TRBJ1-5 and V is TRBV21-1; TRBD1, as called in the table, went unchecked against the DNA. TRBV21-1 is flagged as a pseudogene. CDR3 in DNA: TGTGCCAGCAGCGGTCCCGGGACAGGGGGGGAGAATCAGCCCCAGCATTTT. Protein: CASSGPGTGGENQPQHF.